These 23 T cell receptor beta chains share one sample of origin, sequenced in a study of blood T cell repertoires in COVID-19. The protocol was immunoSEQ multiplex PCR, while the TCRdb copy is restricted to in-frame clones and leaves out a portion. The data contain approximately 490,000 clones, 88% of them singletons. Material: PBMCs or T cells enriched from blood (not recorded which). These receptors originate from a woman aged 55-69 years who had recovered from COVID-19.

The chain joins TRBV3-1 (or the pseudogene TRBV3-2) to TRBJ1-3; D gene unclear. The CDR3 extends over 11 amino acids. V lost 7 bases and J lost 4, with 5 bases in between. CDR1 and CDR2 from the germline V gene are LGHDT and YNNKEL (reference sequence). DNA for the CDR3: TGTGCCAGCAAACAGGGAAACACCATATATTTT. Translation: CASKQGNTIYF.

As regards this clone: Other DNA sequences in the sample encode the same CDR3. The gene calls are TRBV5-1 and TRBJ1-1, with D hard to call. There are 13 residues in the CDR3. Germline V gives CDR1 SGHRS, CDR2 YFSETQ. The germline V and J ends were trimmed by 5 bases and 4 bases, with 12 bases remaining between them. The CDR3: CASSLGGRTEAFF. CDR3 bases: TGCGCCAGCAGTCTGGGAGGGCGCACTGAAGCTTTCTTT.

This clone appeared a single time. CDR3 DNA sequence: TGTGCCATCAGTATGATTCAGGGGAATCAGCCCCAGCATTTT. It is translated as CAISMIQGNQPQHF. This chain joins TRBV10-3 and TRBJ1-5; D perhaps matches TRBD1 (6 bases). The CDR3 consists of 14 residues. Germline CDR1 is ENHRY and CDR2 is SYGVKD. Trimming removed 5 bases at V and 4 bases at J, with 12 bases between.

This clone is a singleton in its sample. The rearrangement joins TRBV11-3 to TRBJ1-1, with D possibly being TRBD1 (6 bases). Looked up from germline, CDR1 is SGHNT and CDR2 is YENEEA. CDR3 length equals 18 residues. V lost 5 bases and J lost 0, with 22 bases in between. The CDR3 DNA follows: TGTGCCAGCAGCCCCCCCGACTTGTTCGGGACACTGAACACTGAAGCTTTCTTT. Its protein is CASSPPDLFGTLNTEAFF.

The chain couples TRBV3-1 (or the pseudogene TRBV3-2) to TRBJ1-1, with 7 nucleotides matching TRBD1. After removal of 4 bases from V and 11 bases from J, the junction contained 7 bases not matched to a gene. CDR3 length: 12 residues. CDR1 and CDR2 from the germline V gene are LGHDT and YNNKEL (reference sequence). Here the CDR3 DNA reads TGTGCCAGCAGCCGAGGGGGCGTTAGGGCTTTCTTT. It translates to CASSRGGVRAFF.

This sequence joins TRBV13 and TRBJ2-7; D call uncertain. The V end lost 4 bases, the J end lost 7 bases, and 11 bases lay between the germline ends. The germline CDR1 and CDR2 sequences are PRHDT and FYEKMQ (reference sequence). This CDR3 region has 12 residues. The CDR3 nucleotides read TGTGCCAGCAGCTCATCCTATCTGGAGCAGTACTTC. Its protein is CASSSSYLEQYF.

The genes are TRBV5-1 and TRBJ2-1; 7 bases fit TRBD1. Trimming removed 3 bases from V and 5 bases from J; junction bases left unmatched: 11. In germline, CDR1 is SGHRS, CDR2 YFSETQ. The CDR3 spans 16 residues. The CDR3 sequence is CASSSTTGSLDNEQFF. The CDR3 DNA reads as TGCGCCAGCAGCTCCACGACAGGGAGTCTAGACAATGAGCAGTTCTTC.

Only one count was recorded for this clone. The chain employs TRBV4-1 and TRBJ2-1, with 8 bases identical to TRBD2. With 7 bases clipped from V and 7 bases from J, the junction kept 12 bases outside the gene matches. Germline CDR1 and CDR2: MGHRA and YSYEKL. The CDR3 contains 15 residues. The DNA of the CDR3 is TGCGCCAGCAACCTACGGGGGGGCCGGGGGAATGAGCAGTTCTTC. Its translation: CASNLRGGRGNEQFF.

The chain carries TRBV6-2 or TRBV6-3 and TRBJ2-7; possible D gene TRBD2, 6 bases. The V and J ends lost 4 bases and 0 bases respectively, with 13 bases between them. The CDR3 spans 15 residues. Per germline, CDR1 MNHEY and CDR2 SVGEGT. CDR3 region: CASSSPGLSSYEQYV. For the CDR3, the DNA is TGTGCCAGCAGTTCCCCGGGACTCAGCTCCTACGAGCAGTACGTC.

This clone was recorded once. The chain joins TRBV2 to TRBJ1-2, with unresolved D. Germline CDR1 reads SNHLY; CDR2 reads FYNNEI. The CDR3 totals 13 residues. Between the trimmed V and J ends, which lost 4 bases and 7 bases, there was a span of 13 bases. CDR3: CASSVSRTGGYTF. CDR3 DNA: TGTGCCAGCAGTGTGTCCCGAACTGGTGGCTACACCTTC.

This clone was seen just once. The chain has TRBV2 and TRBJ2-1, with 8 bases lining up with TRBD1. There are 17 residues in the CDR3. V was pared by 5 bases and J by 0 bases, with 9 bases of the junction left unmatched. Germline assignment: CDR1 SNHLY and CDR2 FYNNEI. CDR3 nucleotides: TGTGCCAGCAGTCCCATACAGGGGGGAAGCTCCTACAATGAGCAGTTCTTC. It codes for CASSPIQGGSSYNEQFF.

The chain recombines TRBV6-6 with TRBJ1-1; tentatively, D is TRBD1 (5 bases). This CDR3 comprises 13 residues. In germline, CDR1 is MNHNY, CDR2 SVGAGI (reference sequence). Trimming took off 7 bases at V and 4 bases at J, with 13 bases between the two ends. DNA for the CDR3: TGTGCCAGCATTCCCAGGGTAGCCACTGAAGCTTTCTTT. Protein product: CASIPRVATEAFF.

This clone was seen once. This chain joins TRBV15 and TRBJ2-5; D uncertain. Trimming took 3 bases from V and 5 from J, leaving 10 bases between them. The germline CDR1 and CDR2 sequences are LNHNV and YYDKDF (reference sequence). This CDR3 region has 13 residues. This CDR3 is CATSSHGFETQYF. CDR3 DNA sequence: TGTGCCACCAGCAGTCACGGGTTCGAGACCCAGTACTTC.

The chain employs TRBV27 and TRBJ2-2, with 9 nucleotides matching TRBD2. CDR1 is MNHEY and CDR2 is SMNVEV in the germline V gene (reference sequence). The CDR3 consists of 16 residues. Unmatched junction bases numbered 5, after V lost 5 bases and J lost 1 base. CDR3 sequence: CASSGLAGQNTGELFF. The CDR3, as DNA: TGTGCCAGCAGTGGCCTAGCGGGGCAGAACACCGGGGAGCTGTTTTTT.

The chain uses TRBV6-1 and TRBJ1-5, with a possible D match to TRBD1 (5 bases). The V end lost 3 bases, the J end lost 6 bases, and 9 bases lay between the germline ends. The CDR3 has 13 residues. From germline, CDR1 is MNHNS and CDR2 SASEGT. The DNA for the CDR3 is TGTGCCAGCAGTGACAGGGTTGGTCAGCCCCAGCATTTT. Protein product: CASSDRVGQPQHF.

This CDR3 is CASSLSPGVEFSGNTIYF. The CDR3 DNA reads TGCGCCAGCAGCTTAAGCCCGGGTGTTGAATTCTCTGGAAACACCATATATTTT. The genes are TRBV5-1 and TRBJ1-3; the D is unclear. Trimming cost V 2 bases and J 0 bases, with 18 bases left between them. This CDR3 has 18 amino acids. CDR1 is SGHRS, CDR2 YFSETQ, per germline.

The chain combines TRBV6-5 with TRBJ1-4, with 7 bases fitting TRBD1. CDR3 length: 15 residues. Germline V gene lookup returns CDR1 MNHEY and CDR2 SVGAGI. With V trimmed by 2 bases and J by 5 bases, 5 bases remained unmatched. The CDR3 nucleotides read TGTGCCAGCAGTTACACCCAGACAGGGAATGAAAAACTGTTTTTT. Protein product: CASSYTQTGNEKLFF.

The chain is built from TRBV1 and TRBJ2-3; the table calls TRBD2, which could not be checked here. TRBV1 is a pseudogene. The CDR3 runs 19 residues. CDR3 bases: TGCACCAGCAGCCAAGAAAGCTTTAGACTAGCGGTAAGCACAGATACGCAGTATTTT. Translated: CTSSQESFRLAVSTDTQYF.

The chain combines TRBV29-1 with TRBJ2-2; 10 nucleotides line up with TRBD2. The CDR3 is 14 residues long. V trimming: 6 bases; J trimming: 6 bases; junction bases outside the gene matches: 7. Germline loops: CDR1 SQVTM, CDR2 ANQGSEA. The CDR3 nucleotides are TGCAGCGTGGGCAAGCGGGGGGGCCCCGGGGAGCTGTTTTTT. Translated, it gives CSVGKRGGPGELFF.

The chain is built from TRBV5-6 and TRBJ2-7, with TRBD1 as a possible D gene (5 bases). V was shortened by 2 bases and J by 6 bases, with 15 bases between the two germline ends. Germline assignment: CDR1 SGHDT and CDR2 YYEEEE. This CDR3 is built from 14 residues. CDR3: CASSFTGVAFEQYV. The CDR3 DNA follows: TGTGCCAGCAGCTTTACAGGAGTCGCATTCGAGCAGTACGTC.

CDR3 in amino acids: CASSVAGQGDYGYTF. The CDR3 DNA reads as TGTGCCAGCAGCGTGGCCGGACAGGGAGACTATGGCTACACCTTC. The rearrangement joins TRBV9 to TRBJ1-2; 8 bases line up with TRBD1. V was clipped by 2 bases and J by 3 bases; unmatched bases: 6. The CDR3 contains 15 residues. Germline CDR1 SGDLS, CDR2 YYNGEE.

The chain links TRBV7-2 to TRBJ1-2; D uncertain. Trimming stripped 2 bases from V and 0 bases from J, with 7 bases between. CDR3 length: 14 residues. The germline V gene has CDR1 SGHTA and CDR2 FQGNSA. As DNA, the CDR3 is TGTGCCAGCAGCTTATCAGTGACTAACTATGGCTACACCTTC. Amino acids: CASSLSVTNYGYTF.

The J gene is TRBJ2-2, the V gene TRBV5-8, with TRBD1 identical over 10 bases. Per the germline V gene, CDR1 is SGHTS and CDR2 is YDEGEE. The CDR3 sequence is 16 residues long. Germline trimming cut 5 bases from V and 7 bases from J; bases unmatched to any gene: 11. The CDR3 DNA sequence: TGTGCCAGCAGTTTTCCCGGGACAGGGGTTGTCGGGGAGCTGTTTTTT. It encodes CASSFPGTGVVGELFF.